In this sample, the clone carrying this TCR beta chain turned up many times. The antigen is undetermined. The germline V gene encodes CDR1 LNHDA and CDR2 SQIVND (reference sequence). Trimming took 6 bases from V and 2 from J; bases not matched to a gene: 4. CDR3 size: 14 residues. The data stem from a study of T cells after posttransplantation cyclophosphamide. Study observations and caveats: Recipient CMV seropositivity and CMV reactivation strongly tracked TRB clonality. Blood and skin or GI T cell repertoires showed limited TRB overlap.

The protocol was immunoSEQ multiplex PCR, while the TCRdb copy is restricted to in-frame clones and leaves out a portion. In total the sample includes about 36,000 clones, none of them seen once. Sequenced sample: PBMCs. The rearrangement links TRBV19 to TRBJ1-1, with 9 bases aligning to TRBD1. The TCR sequence derives from a girl between 10 and 17 years old in good health, CMV-negative, and a related stem cell transplant donor. The CDR3 DNA follows: TGTGCCAGTAGACGGGACAGGGATAACACTGAAGCTTTCTTT. Protein: CASRRDRDNTEAFF. Together with reference TRBV19 and TRBJ1-1, the CDR3 gives the full variable domain: DGGITQSPKYLFRKEGQNVTLSCEQNLNHDAMYWYRQDPGQGLRLIYYSQIVNDFQKGDIAEGYSVSREKKESFPLTVTSAQKNPTAFYLCASRRDRDNTEAFFGQGTRLTVV.